The entry below describes one T cell receptor beta chain. Its antigen is as yet unknown. Each of the CD4+ naive, central memory, regulatory and stem cell-like memory populations was sorted via CD45RO/CCR7/CD25/CD127/CD95/CD27. These data belong to a study of beta chain features in type 1 diabetes. Expressed TCRB transcripts got sequenced, as all isolated RNA was reverse transcribed. The repertoire was sequenced with immunoSEQ multiplex PCR; TCRdb's copy has only in-frame clones and lacks some. The sample consists of 150,000 to 170,000 clones, approximately 10% of them appearing once. V was pared by 0 bases and J by 1 base, with 9 bases between. This CDR3 has 16 residues. Germline V gene lookup returns CDR1 LNHNV and CDR2 YYDKDF (reference sequence). Study-level results: Short templates might get an advantage during PCR, and this would be equal in patients and controls. The similarity of naive, central memory and Treg TCRB repertoires appeared greater among patients than among healthy donors. When Type 1 diabetes patients were examined, their TCRB CDR3s proved moderately but significantly shorter in all four CD4+ subsets.

Material for sequencing was central memory CD4+ T cells from blood. The clonotype comes from a man aged 25 to 45 with type 1 diabetes. The chain links TRBV15 to TRBJ2-2; D is undetermined. The CDR3 is CATSRESPGNTGELFF. DNA of the CDR3: TGTGCCACCAGCAGAGAGTCCCCAGGGAACACCGGGGAGCTGTTTTTT.